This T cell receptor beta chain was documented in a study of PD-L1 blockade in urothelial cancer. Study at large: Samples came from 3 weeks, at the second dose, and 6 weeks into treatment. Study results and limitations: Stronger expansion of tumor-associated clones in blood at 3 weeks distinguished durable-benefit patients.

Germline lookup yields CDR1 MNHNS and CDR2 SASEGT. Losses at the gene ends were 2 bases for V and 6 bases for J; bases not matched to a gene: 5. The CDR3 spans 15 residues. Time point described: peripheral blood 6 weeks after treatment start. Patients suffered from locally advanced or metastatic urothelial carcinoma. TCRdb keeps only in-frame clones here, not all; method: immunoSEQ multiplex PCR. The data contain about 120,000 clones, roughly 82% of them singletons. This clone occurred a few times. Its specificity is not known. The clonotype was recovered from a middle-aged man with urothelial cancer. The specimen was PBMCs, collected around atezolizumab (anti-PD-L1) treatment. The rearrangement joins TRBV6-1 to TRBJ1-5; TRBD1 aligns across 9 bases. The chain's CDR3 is CASSELQGAGQPQHF. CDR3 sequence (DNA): TGTGCCAGCAGTGAACTACAGGGGGCTGGTCAGCCCCAGCATTTT.